The clone carrying this T cell receptor beta chain appeared a few times. V lost 7 bases, J lost 2 bases, and 3 bases stayed unmatched. The CDR3 runs to 13 residues. CDR1 PRHDT and CDR2 FYEKMQ come from the germline V gene (reference sequence). The data were obtained in a study of T cell repertoires in cytomegalovirus infection. TCRdb itself ran the reads through MiXCR, one entry per CDR3 protein. The data contain around 300,000 distinct CDR3 sequences, about 25% of them singletons. This TCR was sampled from a human donor in good health (CMV status not recorded). Some clones in this sample may be carry-over from other donors' samples. The sample comprised PBMCs. The rearrangement joins TRBV13 to TRBJ1-1; 8 positions match TRBD1. The CDR3, as DNA: TGTGCCAGCATCGGACAGGGTAACACTGAAGCTTTCTTT. Its protein is CASIGQGNTEAFF.